This entry features one T cell receptor beta chain sequence. Patients from Seattle were sampled longitudinally, starting during active infection. This record belongs to a study of blood T cell repertoires in COVID-19. Study in general: Sample material is recorded as cDNA or gDNA derived from T cells, B-cell-depleted T cells, or PBMCs.

Data came from immunoSEQ multiplex PCR; TCRdb stores just in-frame clones and leaves some out. The sample has 300,000 to 400,000 clones, more than 70% seen once. This CDR3 contains 17 residues. CDR1 LGHDT and CDR2 YNNKEL come from the germline V gene (reference sequence). Trimming cost V 4 bases and J 0 bases, with 18 bases left between them. The receptor was derived from a woman between 55 and 75 years old with COVID-19, enrolled during active disease. Sequencing was performed on peripheral blood. V gene TRBV3-1 (or the pseudogene TRBV3-2) combines with J gene TRBJ1-2; D is uncertain. The CDR3 DNA reads as TGTGCCAGCAGCCGCGCAACAGTCCGCTTCACTAACTATGGCTACACCTTC. This sequence encodes CASSRATVRFTNYGYTF.